This TCR beta chain is drawn from a study of PD-L1 blockade in urothelial cancer. Across the study: Male sex and bladder-origin urothelial cancer characterized about 85% of the 29 patients. Investigators checked blood 3 weeks (second dose) and 6 weeks after treatment start. Blood samples had a median of approximately 150,000 T cells, 75,000 to 90,000 unique TCRs, and clonality around 0.08.

Described time point: peripheral blood 6 weeks after treatment start. The patients had locally advanced or metastatic urothelial carcinoma. This CDR3 is built from 14 residues. Trimming cost V 9 bases and J 4 bases; bases outside gene matches: 11. In germline, CDR1 is SGHNT, CDR2 YYREEE (reference sequence). The method was immunoSEQ multiplex PCR; TCRdb's version includes in-frame clones alone and lacks a portion of them. The sample records 50,000 to 60,000 clones, more than 75% being singletons. This clonotype originated in a man in his sixties with urothelial cancer. The material was PBMCs, obtained around atezolizumab (anti-PD-L1) treatment. The rearrangement joins TRBV5-4 to TRBJ2-3, with 7 bases lining up with TRBD2. As DNA, the CDR3 is TGTGCCACCATCGACGGGGGGAGGTCAGATACGCAGTATTTT. Amino acid sequence: CATIDGGRSDTQYF. The whole variable domain, remainder taken from reference TRBV5-4 and TRBJ2-3, is ETGVTQSPTHLIKTRGQQVTLRCSSQSGHNTVSWYQQALGQGPQFIFQYYREEENGRGNFPPRFSGLQFPNYSSELNVNALELDDSALYLCATIDGGRSDTQYFGPGTRLTVL.